This T cell receptor beta chain was captured by sequencing in a study of T cells after yellow fever vaccination. Study results and caveats: Post-booster repertoires again held most primary-vaccination clones (roughly 96% CD4, roughly 90% CD8).

This clonotype was detected many times. The antigen is undetermined. TCRdb reanalysed the 5' RACE reads using MiXCR and keeps one entry per CDR3 protein. The data show some 240,000 distinct CDR3 sequences, more than 3% seen once. Germline CDR1 SNHLY, CDR2 FYNNEI. V lost 8 bases to trimming and J lost 6 bases, with 19 bases between them. The CDR3 sequence is 14 residues long. This receptor was taken from a man aged 18 to 29 who received the YFV17D yellow fever vaccine. Material: CD4+ T cells sorted from PBMCs, obtained 10 days after the yellow fever booster vaccination. This sequence joins TRBV2 and TRBJ1-1, with D uncertain. The DNA of the CDR3 is TGTGCCAGCTCCAGGACCCCTTTAACGGCTGAAGCTTTCTTT. This sequence encodes CASSRTPLTAEAFF.